This T cell receptor (beta chain) was recovered during a study of response to subunit inactivated influenza vaccine. Each CDR3 protein is one row after TCRdb ran MiXCR on the RT-PCR reads. The sample consists of 550,000 to 600,000 distinct CDR3 sequences, about 12% of them appearing once. As concerns this clonotype: The antigen remains unidentified.

Study-wide results and caveats: The study's authors posited that every seasonal influenza vaccination enlists few new T cells.

The CDR3 extends over 12 amino acids. Germline V CDR1 and CDR2: SQVTM, ANQGSEA. V shed 2 bases and J shed 6 bases, with 8 bases lying between them. This receptor was taken from a man aged 50 or older who received an inactivated influenza vaccine. The sequencing here drew on PBMCs from blood, taken on the day of vaccination. The J gene is TRBJ2-1, the V gene TRBV29-1, with D perhaps given as TRBD1 or TRBD2 (5 bases each). CDR3 nucleotide sequence: TGCAGCGTTGAATCAGGGACCAATGAGCAGTTCTTC. Translated, it gives CSVESGTNEQFF.